A single sample is the source of the 11 T cell receptor beta chains below, sequenced in a study of siplizumab effects on memory and regulatory T cells. The data were produced by immunoSEQ multiplex PCR, yet TCRdb's version contains in-frame clones alone and is incomplete. Among about 100,000 clones listed, around 90% were seen once. Sample: CD4+ T cells sorted from blood. The source of these receptors is a human donor in good health.

This chain links TRBV25-1 with TRBJ2-7; D unresolved. The germline CDR1 and CDR2 sequences are MGHDK and SYGVNS. V was cut by 1 base and J by 6 bases, with 7 bases left in between. This CDR3 has 12 amino acids. The CDR3 coding sequence is TGTGCCAGCAGTGAATTTACTCCCGAGCAGTACTTC. This gives the protein CASSEFTPEQYF.

The chain is built from TRBV29-1 and TRBJ2-5; D uncertain. The CDR3 loop spans 15 amino acids. Germline V gives CDR1 SQVTM, CDR2 ANQGSEA. Trimming pared 3 bases from V and 4 bases from J, leaving 18 bases between. The CDR3 DNA follows: TGCAGCGTTGAGGCTCTTCAGGAAGGTGGAGAGACCCAGTACTTC. Its protein is CSVEALQEGGETQYF.

This clone has just one count. The genes are TRBV19 and TRBJ1-6, with TRBD1 as a possible D gene (6 bases). Germline values: CDR1 LNHDA, CDR2 SQIVND (reference sequence). This CDR3 is built from 16 residues. V was pared by 4 bases and J by 8 bases, with 18 bases between. For the CDR3, the DNA is TGTGCCAGTAGTACCTCATGGCAGGGGAAAGATTCACCCCTCCACTTT. Amino acids: CASSTSWQGKDSPLHF.

The chain carries TRBV5-6 and TRBJ1-4, with TRBD1 matching 9 bases. CDR3 size: 19 residues. Germline V gives CDR1 SGHDT, CDR2 YYEEEE. J gave up 0 bases and V 1 base, and 10 bases lay outside the gene matches. In DNA form, the CDR3 reads TGTGCCAGCAGCTTGTTAACCGGGACAGGGAGGGCAACTAATGAAAAACTGTTTTTT. It translates to CASSLLTGTGRATNEKLFF.

Comments on this clone: Mismatch with germline at one junction end may stem from a read error. Written as DNA, the CDR3 is TGCGCCAGCGGCCAAGACCGGGGCACAGATACGCAGTATTTT. Protein product: CASGQDRGTDTQYF. The rearrangement links TRBV4-3 to TRBJ2-3; no firm D call. Germline lookup yields CDR1 LGHNA and CDR2 YSLEER. This CDR3 has 14 amino acids.

V usage is TRBV7-1 and J usage is TRBJ1-6; 7 nucleotides agree with TRBD1. Being an ORF, TRBV7-1 has a function that is uncertain. J lost 7 bases, V lost 5 bases, and 5 bases had no gene match. CDR3 length: 14 residues. As DNA, the CDR3 is TGTGCCAGCAGCGACGGGACAGTAAATTCACCCCTCCACTTT. Amino acid sequence: CASSDGTVNSPLHF.

The DNA of the CDR3 is TGTGCCAGTAGCCCAACCTATGGCTACACCTTC. It codes for CASSPTYGYTF. This chain joins TRBV28 and TRBJ1-2, with D hard to call. CDR3 length: 11 amino acids. Germline CDR1 reads MDHEN; CDR2 reads SYDVKM. Between the trimmed V and J ends, which lost 9 bases and 4 bases, there was a span of 9 bases.

The chain employs TRBV4-3 and TRBJ1-2; TRBD1 is a possible D gene (6 bases). CDR3 length equals 14 residues. The V gene lost 0 bases and the J gene lost 4 bases, with 9 bases spanning the gap. Germline assignment: CDR1 LGHNA and CDR2 YSLEER. CDR3 bases: TGCGCCAGCAGCCAAGAGACGGGGGCCTATGGCTACACCTTC. Its translation: CASSQETGAYGYTF.

DNA for the CDR3: TGTGCCAGCTCACCGGACAGCAATCAGCCCCAGCATTTT. Its protein product is CASSPDSNQPQHF. This chain links TRBV18 with TRBJ1-5, with D unclear. From germline, CDR1 is KGHSH and CDR2 LQKENI. The ends were cut back, 3 bases at V and 1 base at J, with 4 bases in the middle. The length of the CDR3 is 13 residues. The full variable domain, in which reference TRBV18 and TRBJ1-5 provide the parts outside the CDR3, is NAGVMQNPRHLVRRRGQEARLRCSPMKGHSHVYWYRQLPEEGLKFMVYLQKENIIDESGMPKERFSAEFPKEGPSILRIQQVVRGDSAAYFCASSPDSNQPQHFGDGTRLSIL.

The chain couples TRBV28 to TRBJ2-7; a possible D gene is TRBD1 (6 bases). V lost 4 bases and J lost 2, with 9 bases in between. The CDR3 runs to 13 residues. Germline V lookup: CDR1 MDHEN, CDR2 SYDVKM. CDR3 sequence: CASSYPGAYEQYF. The CDR3 DNA reads TGTGCCAGCAGTTACCCAGGGGCCTACGAGCAGTACTTC.

This chain uses TRBV7-3 with TRBJ2-1, with D unclear. The V end was cut by 2 bases, the J end by 0 bases, with 11 bases between. The germline V gene encodes CDR1 SGHTA and CDR2 FQGTGA. The CDR3 extends over 16 amino acids. The CDR3 sequence: CASSLGYSSSYNEQFF. DNA for the CDR3: TGTGCCAGCAGCTTAGGGTATTCGAGCTCCTACAATGAGCAGTTCTTC.